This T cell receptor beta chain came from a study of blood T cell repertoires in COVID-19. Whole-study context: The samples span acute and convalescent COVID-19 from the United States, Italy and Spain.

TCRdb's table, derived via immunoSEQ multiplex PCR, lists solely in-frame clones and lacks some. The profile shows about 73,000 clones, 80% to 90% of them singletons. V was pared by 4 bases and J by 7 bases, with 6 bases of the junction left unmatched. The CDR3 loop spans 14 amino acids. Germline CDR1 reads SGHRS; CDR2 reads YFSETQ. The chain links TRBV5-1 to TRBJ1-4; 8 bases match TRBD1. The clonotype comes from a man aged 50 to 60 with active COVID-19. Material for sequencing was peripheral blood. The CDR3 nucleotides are TGCGCCAGCAGCCAAGGGACAGGAGGTGAAAAACTGTTTTTT. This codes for CASSQGTGGEKLFF.